What follows are 6 T cell receptor beta chains derived from one specimen sequenced in a study of STAT5B mutations in CD4+ large granular lymphocyte leukemia. Here immunoSEQ multiplex PCR was the method, and the copy in TCRdb shows in-frame clones only, minus some. The repertoire consists of approximately 39,000 clones, with approximately 85% occurring once and the leading ten covering roughly 1.2%. The source material was CD4+ T cells from blood buffy coats. The receptors shown here come from a human donor in good health.

The chain has TRBV5-1 and TRBJ2-1; D possibly corresponds to TRBD1 (6 bases). Trimming stripped 0 bases from V and 10 bases from J, with 11 bases between. The CDR3 runs 13 residues. CDR1 SGHRS and CDR2 YFSETQ come from the germline V gene. The CDR3 sequence: CASSLDLGGEQFF. For the CDR3, the DNA is TGCGCCAGCAGCTTGGATCTAGGGGGAGAGCAGTTCTTC.

The chain carries TRBV9 and TRBJ2-5, with TRBD2 matching 9 bases. The CDR3 loop spans 14 amino acids. Unmatched junction bases numbered 6, after V lost 4 bases and J lost 5 bases. The germline V gene has CDR1 SGDLS and CDR2 YYNGEE. The CDR3 protein is CASSPRTSVETQYF. The CDR3 bases are TGTGCCAGCAGCCCCCGGACTAGCGTTGAGACCCAGTACTTC.

The chain employs TRBV28 and TRBJ2-3, with D tentatively TRBD2 (6 bases). The V gene's germline CDR1 is MDHEN and CDR2 SYDVKM. The V end was cut by 3 bases, the J end by 3 bases, with 13 bases between. The CDR3 extends over 15 amino acids. The CDR3 bases are TGTGCCAGCAGTTTGGACGGGAGAAAGACAGATACGCAGTATTTT. This codes for CASSLDGRKTDTQYF.

This chain uses TRBV12-5 with TRBJ1-1, with 7 bases matching TRBD1. Looked up from germline, CDR1 is LGHNT and CDR2 is FRNRAP. This CDR3 region has 14 residues. V lost 0 bases to trimming and J lost 5 bases; unmatched junction nucleotides: 3. This chain's CDR3 is CASGLVDRRTEAFF. The CDR3 region has the DNA TGTGCTAGTGGTTTGGTGGACAGGCGGACTGAAGCTTTCTTT.

The chain joins TRBV19 to TRBJ1-1; no definite D call. Germline lookup yields CDR1 LNHDA and CDR2 SQIVND (reference sequence). Deletions cut 3 bases from V and 7 bases from J, with 12 bases between. The CDR3 runs 13 residues. DNA of the CDR3: TGTGCCAGTAGTATTACCGCCGCTCATGAAGCTTTCTTT. Protein: CASSITAAHEAFF.

The chain joins TRBV5-6 to TRBJ2-1; D is unresolved. Per the germline V gene, CDR1 is SGHDT and CDR2 is YYEEEE. The CDR3 has 14 residues. V lost 6 bases and J 6 bases, leaving 16 bases between the germline ends. CDR3 nucleotides: TGTGCCAGCACCCCGGCTGGACGTCCCAATGAGCAGTTCTTC. Residues: CASTPAGRPNEQFF.